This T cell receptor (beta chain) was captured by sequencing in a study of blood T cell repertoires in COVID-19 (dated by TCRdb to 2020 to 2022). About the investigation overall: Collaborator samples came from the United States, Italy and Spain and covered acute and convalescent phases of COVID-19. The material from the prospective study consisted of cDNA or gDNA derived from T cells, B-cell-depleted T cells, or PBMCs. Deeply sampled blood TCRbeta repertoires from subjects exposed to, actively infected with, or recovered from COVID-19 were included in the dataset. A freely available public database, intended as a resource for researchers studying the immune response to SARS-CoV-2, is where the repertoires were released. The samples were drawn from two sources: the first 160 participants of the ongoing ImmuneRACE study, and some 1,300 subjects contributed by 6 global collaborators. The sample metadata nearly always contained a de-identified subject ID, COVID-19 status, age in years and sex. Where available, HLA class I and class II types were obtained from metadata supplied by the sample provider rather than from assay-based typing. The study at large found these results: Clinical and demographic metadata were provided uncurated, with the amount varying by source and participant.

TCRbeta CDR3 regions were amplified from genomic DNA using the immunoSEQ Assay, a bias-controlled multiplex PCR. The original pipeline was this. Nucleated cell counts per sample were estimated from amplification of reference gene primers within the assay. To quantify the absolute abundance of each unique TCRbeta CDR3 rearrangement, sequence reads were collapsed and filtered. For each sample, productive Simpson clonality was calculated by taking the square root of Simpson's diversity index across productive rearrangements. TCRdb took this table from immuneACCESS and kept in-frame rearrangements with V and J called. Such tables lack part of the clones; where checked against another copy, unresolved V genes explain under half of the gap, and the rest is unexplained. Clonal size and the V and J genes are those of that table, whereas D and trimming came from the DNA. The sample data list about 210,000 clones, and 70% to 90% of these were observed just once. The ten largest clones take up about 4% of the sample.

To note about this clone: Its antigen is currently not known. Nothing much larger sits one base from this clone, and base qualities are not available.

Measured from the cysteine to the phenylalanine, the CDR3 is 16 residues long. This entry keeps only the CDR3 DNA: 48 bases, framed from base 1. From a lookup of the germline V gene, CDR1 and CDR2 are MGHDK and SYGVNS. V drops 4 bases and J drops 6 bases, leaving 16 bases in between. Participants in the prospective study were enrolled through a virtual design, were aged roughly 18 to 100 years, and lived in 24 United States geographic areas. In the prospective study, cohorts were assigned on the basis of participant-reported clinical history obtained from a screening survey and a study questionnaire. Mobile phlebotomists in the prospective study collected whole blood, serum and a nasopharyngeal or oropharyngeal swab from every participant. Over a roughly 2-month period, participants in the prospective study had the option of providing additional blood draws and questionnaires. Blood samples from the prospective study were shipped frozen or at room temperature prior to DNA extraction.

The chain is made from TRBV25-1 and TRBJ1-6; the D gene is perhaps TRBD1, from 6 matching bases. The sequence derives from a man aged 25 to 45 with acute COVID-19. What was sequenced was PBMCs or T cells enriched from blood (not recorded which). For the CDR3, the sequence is CASSVGGARSNSPLHF. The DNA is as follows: TGTGCCAGCAGTGTCGGGGGGGCTCGATCTAATTCACCCCTCCACTTT.